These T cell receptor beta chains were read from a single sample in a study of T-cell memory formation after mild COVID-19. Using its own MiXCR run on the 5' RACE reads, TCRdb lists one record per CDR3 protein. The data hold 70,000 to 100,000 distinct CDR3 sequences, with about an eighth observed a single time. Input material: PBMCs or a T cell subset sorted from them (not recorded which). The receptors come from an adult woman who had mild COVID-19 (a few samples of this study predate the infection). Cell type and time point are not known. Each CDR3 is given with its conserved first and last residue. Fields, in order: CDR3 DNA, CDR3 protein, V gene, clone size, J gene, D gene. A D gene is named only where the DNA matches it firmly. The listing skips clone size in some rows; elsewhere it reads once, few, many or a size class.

cdr3_nt: TGTGCCAGCAGCGCTCACCCCTCAGACAGCCTGGCGGGGGAGCAGTACTTC
cdr3_aa: CASSAHPSDSLAGEQYF
v_call: TRBV7-6
clone_size: .
j_call: TRBJ2-7
d_call: .

cdr3_nt: TGTGCCAGCAGCTTAGCCCCAGGGATCTACAATGAGCAGTTCTTC
cdr3_aa: CASSLAPGIYNEQFF
v_call: TRBV11-1
clone_size: few
j_call: TRBJ2-1
d_call: .

cdr3_nt: TGTGCCAGCAGCAGCCGGGACAGGGGAGTCGAGCAGTACTTC
cdr3_aa: CASSSRDRGVEQYF
v_call: TRBV21-1
clone_size: few
j_call: TRBJ2-7
d_call: .

cdr3_nt: TGTGCCAGCAGTCCGTCCTATGGGAACGACGAGCAGTACTTC
cdr3_aa: CASSPSYGNDEQYF
v_call: TRBV12-3/TRBV12-4
clone_size: many
j_call: TRBJ2-7
d_call: .

cdr3_nt: TGTGCCAGCAGCTCGGACGAAGGAACAGATACGCAGTATTTT
cdr3_aa: CASSSDEGTDTQYF
v_call: TRBV7-9
clone_size: .
j_call: TRBJ2-3
d_call: .

cdr3_nt: TGTGCCAGCAGCTTATCCGGGACAGGGGCTACATACGAGCAGTACTTC
cdr3_aa: CASSLSGTGATYEQYF
v_call: TRBV7-8
clone_size: .
j_call: TRBJ2-7
d_call: TRBD1

cdr3_nt: TGCAGCGTTGAGGGGAAGACGAACACTGAAGCTTTCTTT
cdr3_aa: CSVEGKTNTEAFF
v_call: TRBV29-1
clone_size: few
j_call: TRBJ1-1
d_call: .

cdr3_nt: TGCAGTTCGGCCCCCATAGCGGGGGAAAAACCCTACAATGAGCAGTTCTTC
cdr3_aa: CSSAPIAGEKPYNEQFF
v_call: TRBV20-1
clone_size: .
j_call: TRBJ2-1
d_call: TRBD2

cdr3_nt: TGTGCCAGCAGTAACGGGGAAGCTTTCTTT
cdr3_aa: CASSNGEAFF
v_call: TRBV25-1
clone_size: few
j_call: TRBJ1-1
d_call: .

cdr3_nt: TGTGCCAGCAGTGAAGGGACTAGACCGACTACGCAGTATTTT
cdr3_aa: CASSEGTRPTTQYF
v_call: TRBV2
clone_size: .
j_call: TRBJ2-3
d_call: TRBD2